The present TCR beta chain was sequenced within a study of vaccination effects on CD4 cells after COVID-19 (dated by TCRdb to the early 2020s). About the study as a whole: Two doses of either the BNT162b2 or the mRNA-1273 mRNA SARS-CoV-2 vaccine were administered to participants. The study compared SARS-CoV-2 spike-specific CD4+ TCR repertoires before and after mRNA vaccination in COVID-19 convalescent patients and infection-naive vaccine recipients. The full study included over 8 COVID-19 convalescent patients and several SARS-CoV-2-naive healthy vaccine recipients. The Oncomine TCR Beta short-read assay on an Illumina iSeq 100 was used to sequence cultures from other donors in the study. Points the paper makes about the study in general: In healthy vaccine recipients, vaccine-induced clones were almost all SARS-CoV-2 mono-reactive, with only 1 of 255 being cross-reactive with common cold coronaviruses. The study was limited by a small number of convalescent patients and lacked early post-infection timepoints. Marked clonal contraction was observed in both infection-induced and vaccine-induced clones at late post-vaccination timepoints, consistent with waning T cell responses.

To identify antigen-specific CD4+ T cell clonotypes by their expansion, the ViraFEST assay first stimulated PBMC with viral peptide pools and then applied TCR sequencing. After around ten days of culture, CD4+ T cells were isolated with the EasySep CD4+ T cell isolation kit. None of the healthy vaccine recipients had a prior SARS-CoV-2 infection, which was confirmed by nucleocapsid antibody tests that came back negative both before and after vaccination. Each well held roughly 2 million PBMC cultured in IMDM containing roughly 4.9% human AB serum, about 10 IU/ml IL-2 and gentamicin, along with approximately 10 ug/ml peptides. Half of the culture medium was replaced with fresh IL-2-containing medium on days 3 and 7. Unless otherwise noted, each peptide stimulation condition was cultured in triplicate wells. Using Ficoll-Paque Plus gradient centrifugation, PBMC were separated from whole blood and then either used fresh or cryopreserved at -140C. The overlapping peptide pools covered the spike proteins of SARS-CoV-2 as well as those of the common cold coronaviruses HCoV-NL63, HCoV-OC43 and HCoV-229E. Genomic DNA was extracted from cultured CD4+ T cells with the QIAamp micro DNA kit.

As to this clone: The antigen it recognizes is unknown. No qualities accompany the bases; no much larger clone lies one base away.

The library was built by means of the immunoSEQ multiplex PCR assay. DNA from the cultured, isolated CD4+ T cells was subjected to TCR beta CDR3 sequencing. In the paper's pipeline: Non-productive TCR sequences were removed and reads were trimmed to the CDR3 region, keeping CDR3s of at least 7 amino acids. The MANAFEST web app was used to pick out antigen-specific clonotypes by comparing their expansion in peptide wells with that in reference cultures. To count as positive, a clone had to show expansion at FDR<0.05 compared with the reference and with all other wells, an odds ratio above 5, and a frequency above 0.1% in two replicate wells. A clonotype was called cross-reactive if it was significantly expanded both in SARS-CoV-2 spike wells and in at least one common cold coronavirus spike condition. CDR3 similarity was assessed by Levenshtein distance using the stringdist R package, and unrooted trees were constructed with ape in R 3.6.1. This immuneACCESS table, as held by TCRdb, lists in-frame sequences with V and J called but not all clones. Of the missing ones, under half trace to an unresolved V gene in checked studies; the others have no known cause. The DNA gave D and trimming, while V, J and clone size come from that table. Within this sample are tens of thousands of clones, with 70% to 80% of them counted one time only. The ten largest clones take up about 3% of the sample.

Between the V and J ends, shortened by 0 bases and 1 base respectively, the junction contains 8 bases. The CDR3 runs 15 residues from the cysteine to the phenylalanine. The DNA shown is the 45-base CDR3, in frame from base 1. Per the germline V gene (reference sequence), MNHEY is the CDR1 and SMNVEV is the CDR2. Here the sequenced sample was CD4+ T cells from PBMCs cultured with HCoV-NL63 spike peptides, taken before COVID-19 vaccination. The cell subset or site label, read with the paper, signifies: HCoV-NL63 spike overlapping peptide pool stimulation. This receptor was taken from a human donor who received a COVID-19 vaccine. This chain is built from TRBV27 and TRBJ2-3; TRBD1 might be the D gene, on 5 matching bases. CDR3 protein: CASSLSVGGTDTQYF. The nucleotide sequence is TGTGCCAGCAGTTTATCTGTAGGGGGCACAGATACGCAGTATTTT.